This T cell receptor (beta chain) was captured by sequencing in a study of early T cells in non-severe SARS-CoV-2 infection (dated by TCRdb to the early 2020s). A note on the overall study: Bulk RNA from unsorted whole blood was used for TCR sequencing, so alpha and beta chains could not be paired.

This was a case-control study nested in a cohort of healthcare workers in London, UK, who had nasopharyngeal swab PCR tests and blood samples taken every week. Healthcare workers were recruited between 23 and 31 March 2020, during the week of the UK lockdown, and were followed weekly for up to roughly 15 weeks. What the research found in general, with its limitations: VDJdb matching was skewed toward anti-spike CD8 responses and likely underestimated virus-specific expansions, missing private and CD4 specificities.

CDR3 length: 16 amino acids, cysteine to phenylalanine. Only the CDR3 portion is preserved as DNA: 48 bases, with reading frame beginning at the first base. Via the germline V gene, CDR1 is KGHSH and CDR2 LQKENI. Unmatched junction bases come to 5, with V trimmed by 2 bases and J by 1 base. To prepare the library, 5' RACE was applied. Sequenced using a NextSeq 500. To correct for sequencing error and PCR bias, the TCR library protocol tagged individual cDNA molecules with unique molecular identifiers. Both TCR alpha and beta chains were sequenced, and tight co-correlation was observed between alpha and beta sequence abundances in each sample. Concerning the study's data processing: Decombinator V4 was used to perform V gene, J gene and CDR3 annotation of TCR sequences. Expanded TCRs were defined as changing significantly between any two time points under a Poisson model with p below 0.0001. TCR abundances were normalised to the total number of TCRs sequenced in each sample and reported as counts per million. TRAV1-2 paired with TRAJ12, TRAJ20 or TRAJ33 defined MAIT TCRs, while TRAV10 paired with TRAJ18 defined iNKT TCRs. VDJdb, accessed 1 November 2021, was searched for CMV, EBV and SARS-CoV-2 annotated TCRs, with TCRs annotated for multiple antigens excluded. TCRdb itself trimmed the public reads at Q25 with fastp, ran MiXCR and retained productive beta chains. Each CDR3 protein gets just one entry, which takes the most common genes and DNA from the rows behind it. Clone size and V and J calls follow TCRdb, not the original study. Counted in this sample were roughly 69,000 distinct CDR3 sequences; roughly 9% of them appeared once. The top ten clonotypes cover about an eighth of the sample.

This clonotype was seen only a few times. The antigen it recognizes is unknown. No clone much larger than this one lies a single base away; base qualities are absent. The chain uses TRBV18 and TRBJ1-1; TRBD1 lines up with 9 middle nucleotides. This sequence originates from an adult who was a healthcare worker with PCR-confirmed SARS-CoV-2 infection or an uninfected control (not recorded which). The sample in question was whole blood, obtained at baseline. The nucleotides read TGTGCCAGCTCACCAAACCTGGGACAGGGGAACACTGAAGCTTTCTTT. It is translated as CASSPNLGQGNTEAFF. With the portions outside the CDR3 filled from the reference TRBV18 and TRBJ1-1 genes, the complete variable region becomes NAGVMQNPRHLVRRRGQEARLRCSPMKGHSHVYWYRQLPEEGLKFMVYLQKENIIDESGMPKERFSAEFPKEGPSILRIQQVVRGDSAAYFCASSPNLGQGNTEAFFGQGTRLTVV.